Listed below are T cell receptor beta chains from one sample, sequenced in a study of blood T cells in healthy people across ages. In TCRdb, the 5' RACE reads were re-called with MiXCR into one record per CDR3 protein. Of around 900,000 distinct CDR3 sequences in the sample, roughly 51% were seen once. Sequencing was carried out using blood. These TCRs come from a woman aged 55-70 years in good health. Both conserved end residues are part of each CDR3. The order of the fields is D gene, clone size, J gene, V gene, CDR3 DNA, CDR3 protein. The D gene is left open where the match is weak. Where a row states a size, it is once, few, many or the class of an expanded clone; other rows omit it.

d_call: NA
clone_size: NA
j_call: TRBJ1-2
v_call: TRBV4-2
cdr3_nt: TGTGCCAGCAGCCAAGATGGACGGGCGCGGAACTATGGCTACACCTTC
cdr3_aa: CASSQDGRARNYGYTF

d_call: TRBD2
clone_size: few
j_call: TRBJ2-7
v_call: TRBV6-2/TRBV6-3
cdr3_nt: TGTGCCAGCAGTTACCCCCGAGCCCTAGCGGGGAGATCCTACGAGCAGTACTTC
cdr3_aa: CASSYPRALAGRSYEQYF

d_call: NA
clone_size: NA
j_call: TRBJ2-1
v_call: TRBV7-2
cdr3_nt: TGTGCCAGCAGCTCCAAGCGGGTCGCCTACAATGAGCAGTTCTTC
cdr3_aa: CASSSKRVAYNEQFF

d_call: NA
clone_size: NA
j_call: TRBJ2-7
v_call: TRBV16
cdr3_nt: TGTGCCAGCAGCTCCACTGGGGGTGGCTACGAGCAGTACTTC
cdr3_aa: CASSSTGGGYEQYF

d_call: NA
clone_size: few
j_call: TRBJ1-3
v_call: TRBV6-4
cdr3_nt: TGTGCCAGCGGTACCCAAGGGGCTGGAAACACCATATATTTT
cdr3_aa: CASGTQGAGNTIYF

d_call: TRBD2
clone_size: NA
j_call: TRBJ2-3
v_call: TRBV7-9
cdr3_nt: TGTGCCAGCAGCTTAAGCGGGAGGGCCCTCGCCGGAGATACGCAGTATTTT
cdr3_aa: CASSLSGRALAGDTQYF

d_call: NA
clone_size: few
j_call: TRBJ2-6
v_call: TRBV7-9
cdr3_nt: TGTGCCAGCAGCTTAGCGGGACACTCTGGGGCCAACGTCCTGACTTTC
cdr3_aa: CASSLAGHSGANVLTF

d_call: NA
clone_size: few
j_call: TRBJ2-7
v_call: TRBV10-3
cdr3_nt: TGTGCCATCAGGGGAGCGGAGCACTACGAGCAGTACTTC
cdr3_aa: CAIRGAEHYEQYF

d_call: TRBD1
clone_size: NA
j_call: TRBJ1-2
v_call: TRBV29-1
cdr3_nt: TGCAGCGTCGTTACAGGGGTTGGCTATGGCTACACCTTC
cdr3_aa: CSVVTGVGYGYTF

d_call: NA
clone_size: few
j_call: TRBJ2-3
v_call: TRBV9
cdr3_nt: TGTGCCAGCAGCGTAGCTAGGGGTACGCAGTATTTT
cdr3_aa: CASSVARGTQYF

d_call: NA
clone_size: few
j_call: TRBJ2-5
v_call: TRBV7-8
cdr3_nt: TGTGCCAGCAGCTTAACCTGGACAGATAAAGAGACCCAGTACTTC
cdr3_aa: CASSLTWTDKETQYF

d_call: NA
clone_size: NA
j_call: TRBJ1-4
v_call: TRBV27
cdr3_nt: TGTGCCAGCAGTGTTTCAGGGTTTGAAAAACTGTTTTTT
cdr3_aa: CASSVSGFEKLFF

d_call: NA
clone_size: NA
j_call: TRBJ2-2
v_call: TRBV28
cdr3_nt: TGTGCCAGCCGGAGACTAACCGGGGAGCTGTTTTTT
cdr3_aa: CASRRLTGELFF

d_call: NA
clone_size: few
j_call: TRBJ2-7
v_call: TRBV4-2
cdr3_nt: TGTGCCAGCAGCCAAGGACCCATGTACGAGCAGTACTTC
cdr3_aa: CASSQGPMYEQYF

d_call: TRBD2
clone_size: NA
j_call: TRBJ2-5
v_call: TRBV7-3
cdr3_nt: TGTGCCAGCAGCTCGAGACTAGCGGGAGGTCTCAATGAGCAGTACTTC
cdr3_aa: CASSSRLAGGLNEQYF

d_call: NA
clone_size: NA
j_call: TRBJ2-7
v_call: TRBV20-1
cdr3_nt: TGCAGTGCTAGCCCTGACGGGAGTCTCCGCGAGCAGTACTTC
cdr3_aa: CSASPDGSLREQYF

d_call: TRBD2
clone_size: NA
j_call: TRBJ2-1
v_call: TRBV20-1
cdr3_nt: TGCAGTGCTAGGGAAGGGACTAGAGTATCCCCCTACAATGAGCAGTTCTTC
cdr3_aa: CSAREGTRVSPYNEQFF

d_call: TRBD1
clone_size: few
j_call: TRBJ2-1
v_call: TRBV7-6
cdr3_nt: TGTGCCAGCAGCTTAATGCGGACAGGGAACAATGAGCAGTTCTTC
cdr3_aa: CASSLMRTGNNEQFF

d_call: NA
clone_size: NA
j_call: TRBJ1-2
v_call: TRBV5-1
cdr3_nt: TGTGCCAGCACTCTGGGATACTATGGTTACACCTTC
cdr3_aa: CASTLGYYGYTF

d_call: TRBD1
clone_size: NA
j_call: TRBJ1-4
v_call: TRBV20-1
cdr3_nt: TGCAGTGCTAGACTATCCGGGACAGGGAATGAAAAACTGTTTTTT
cdr3_aa: CSARLSGTGNEKLFF

d_call: TRBD2
clone_size: few
j_call: TRBJ2-7
v_call: TRBV29-1
cdr3_nt: TGCAGCGTTATCTCCCTAGCGGAGTACGAGCAGTACTTC
cdr3_aa: CSVISLAEYEQYF

d_call: TRBD2
clone_size: many
j_call: TRBJ2-7
v_call: TRBV5-1
cdr3_nt: TGCGCCAGCAGCTTGGCCAGCGGGATTTCCTACGAGCAGTACTTC
cdr3_aa: CASSLASGISYEQYF

d_call: NA
clone_size: few
j_call: TRBJ2-3
v_call: TRBV3-1
cdr3_nt: TGTGCCAGCACCCCGGGGCTGAGAAGGGCCCCTGGAGATACGCAGTATTTT
cdr3_aa: CASTPGLRRAPGDTQYF

d_call: NA
clone_size: few
j_call: TRBJ2-7
v_call: TRBV4-1
cdr3_nt: TGCGCCAGCAGCCAAGCTCTAGTCGGAGTTTACGAGCAGTACTTC
cdr3_aa: CASSQALVGVYEQYF

d_call: TRBD2
clone_size: once
j_call: TRBJ2-7
v_call: TRBV20-1
cdr3_nt: TGCAGTGCTCGGGACTATCCCTACGAGCAGTACTTC
cdr3_aa: CSARDYPYEQYF

d_call: NA
clone_size: NA
j_call: TRBJ2-7
v_call: TRBV6-5
cdr3_nt: TGTGCCAGCACCTCCGCGGGGGCCTTACCATACGAGCAGTACTTC
cdr3_aa: CASTSAGALPYEQYF

d_call: TRBD2
clone_size: NA
j_call: TRBJ2-3
v_call: TRBV4-1
cdr3_nt: TGCGCCAGCAGCCAAGATGGACTAGCGGATAGCACAGATACGCAGTATTTT
cdr3_aa: CASSQDGLADSTDTQYF

d_call: NA
clone_size: few
j_call: TRBJ2-3
v_call: TRBV12-3/TRBV12-4
cdr3_nt: TGTGCCAGCAACCCACAGGGATACACAGATACGCAGTATTTT
cdr3_aa: CASNPQGYTDTQYF

d_call: TRBD1
clone_size: few
j_call: TRBJ2-7
v_call: TRBV9
cdr3_nt: TGTGCTAGCAGCGTAGGACAGGGCCGATACGAGCAGTACTTC
cdr3_aa: CASSVGQGRYEQYF

d_call: NA
clone_size: NA
j_call: TRBJ2-7
v_call: TRBV29-1
cdr3_nt: TGCAGCGTTGAGGGAACAGGGCGTTGGGAGCAGTACTTC
cdr3_aa: CSVEGTGRWEQYF

d_call: TRBD2
clone_size: NA
j_call: TRBJ2-3
v_call: TRBV20-1
cdr3_nt: TGCAGTGCCTTCAGGACTAGAAGCACAGATACGCAGTATTTT
cdr3_aa: CSAFRTRSTDTQYF

d_call: TRBD1
clone_size: NA
j_call: TRBJ1-2
v_call: TRBV12-3/TRBV12-4
cdr3_nt: TGTGCCAGCAGTTGGACAGGTGGCTACACCTTC
cdr3_aa: CASSWTGGYTF

d_call: NA
clone_size: many
j_call: TRBJ2-3
v_call: TRBV9
cdr3_nt: TGTGCCAGCAGCGTAGTAACAGGGAACGCAGATACGCAGTATTTT
cdr3_aa: CASSVVTGNADTQYF